This T cell receptor (beta chain) was sequenced in a study of T cells in localized non-small cell lung cancer. Some clones are missing from TCRdb's copy, which holds only in-frame ones; the method was immunoSEQ multiplex PCR. The sample has around 3,100 clones; 15% to 20% are singletons. The CDR3 has 14 amino acids. V lost 6 bases, J lost 6 bases, and 15 bases lay in between. The germline CDR1 and CDR2 sequences are KGHSH and LQKENI. The rearrangement links TRBV18 to TRBJ1-5, with D possibly TRBD1 on 5 matching bases. This clonotype was obtained from a man between 40 and 69 years old with stage I squamous cell lung carcinoma. The sample in question was lung tumor tissue, obtained before any cancer treatment. CDR3 protein: CASSPGTERQPQHF. CDR3 coding DNA: TGTGCCAGCTCTCCCGGGACGGAACGTCAGCCCCAGCATTTT.